This is a list of T cell receptor beta chains from one sample in a study of T cells after posttransplantation cyclophosphamide. TCRdb's table, derived via immunoSEQ multiplex PCR, lists solely in-frame clones and lacks some. The sample gives roughly 9,200 clones, 89% of which show up once; less than 2% is in the top ten. The sample comprised memory CD4+ T cells sorted from PBMCs. These receptors were collected from a woman aged 60 to 75 in good health, CMV-negative, and a related stem cell transplant donor. CDR3s include the opening cysteine and the closing phenylalanine or tryptophan. The D gene is left open where the match is weak. A row's size may be missing; if present it is once, few, many or a size class.

-	TRBV18	TRBJ1-6	-	CASSPGQYNSPLHF	TGTGCCAGCTCACCAGGACAGTATAATTCCCCCCTCCACTTT
-	TRBV19	TRBJ2-3	TRBD2	CASSAGLAITDTQYF	TGTGCCAGTAGTGCGGGACTAGCGATCACAGATACGCAGTATTTT
-	TRBV7-9	TRBJ2-1	TRBD1	CASSQGVLDEQFF	TGTGCCAGCAGCCAGGGGGTCCTAGATGAGCAGTTCTTC
-	TRBV15	TRBJ1-1	TRBD1	CATSRARQGTEAFF	TGTGCCACCAGCAGAGCCCGACAGGGAACTGAAGCTTTCTTT
-	TRBV28	TRBJ1-6	TRBD1	CASSHGTGGGSYNSPLHF	TGTGCCAGCAGCCACGGGACAGGTGGAGGGTCTTATAATTCCCCCCTCCACTTT
-	TRBV6-1	TRBJ1-5	TRBD1	CASRGTGGFSQPQHF	TGTGCCAGCAGGGGGACAGGGGGCTTCAGTCAGCCCCAGCATTTT
few	TRBV7-2	TRBJ1-2	-	CASSLREGYGYTF	TGTGCCAGCAGCCTCAGGGAGGGGTATGGCTACACCTTC
-	TRBV30	TRBJ2-5	-	CAWNEYRGETQYF	TGTGCCTGGAACGAATATCGAGGAGAGACCCAGTACTTC
-	TRBV4-1	TRBJ2-1	TRBD1	CASSPWDRGYNEQFF	TGCGCCAGCAGCCCGTGGGACAGGGGGTACAATGAGCAGTTCTTC
once	TRBV10-3	TRBJ1-6	-	CAISESTDNSPLHF	TGTGCCATCAGTGAGTCGACAGACAATTCCCCCCTCCACTTT
-	TRBV9	TRBJ2-1	TRBD2	CASSVGSGRIPPYNEQFF	TGTGCCAGCAGCGTAGGTAGCGGGAGAATCCCGCCCTACAATGAGCAGTTCTTC
once	TRBV6-5	TRBJ1-2	TRBD1	CASRDRGGYTF	TGTGCCAGCAGGGACAGGGGTGGCTACACCTTC
-	TRBV7-9	TRBJ1-2	-	CASSQLGGGYTF	TGTGCCAGCAGCCAATTGGGGGGAGGCTACACCTTC
-	TRBV6-1	TRBJ1-1	TRBD1	CASNRGSTEAFF	TGTGCCAGCAACAGGGGGTCCACTGAAGCTTTCTTT
-	TRBV14	TRBJ2-7	-	CASSLGGAGEQYF	TGTGCCAGCAGCCTAGGGGGTGCAGGGGAGCAGTACTTC
-	TRBV6-5	TRBJ1-5	-	CASSRGGDRPQHF	TGTGCCAGCAGCCGGGGGGGAGATCGGCCCCAGCATTTT
-	TRBV7-2	TRBJ2-1	TRBD1	CASNFERGTGQGEQFF	TGTGCCAGCAACTTCGAGAGGGGGACAGGGCAGGGTGAGCAGTTCTTC
-	TRBV5-4	TRBJ2-1	TRBD1	CASSIGQGNEQFF	TGTGCCAGCAGCATAGGACAGGGCAATGAGCAGTTCTTC
-	TRBV29-1	TRBJ1-2	-	CSVEGGGDGYTF	TGCAGCGTTGAAGGGGGAGGGGACGGCTACACCTTC
-	TRBV15	TRBJ2-3	TRBD2	CATRPELAGGRDTQYF	TGTGCCACCAGACCTGAACTAGCGGGGGGGCGAGATACGCAGTATTTT
-	TRBV6-6	TRBJ2-5	TRBD1	CASRPDRVQETQYF	TGTGCCAGCAGGCCAGACAGGGTCCAAGAGACCCAGTACTTC
-	TRBV7-9	TRBJ2-7	TRBD2	CASSLGRTSGTWVNYEQYF	TGTGCCAGCAGCTTAGGCCGGACTAGCGGGACGTGGGTTAATTACGAGCAGTACTTC
-	TRBV9	TRBJ1-3	TRBD1	CASSFADRGYSGNTIYF	TGTGCCAGCAGCTTTGCGGACAGGGGGTATTCTGGAAACACCATATATTTT
-	TRBV6-1	TRBJ1-4	-	CASSRGATNEKLFF	TGTGCCAGCAGTAGGGGTGCAACTAATGAAAAACTGTTTTTT
-	TRBV9	TRBJ2-7	TRBD2	CASSPRLGLAYEQYF	TGTGCCAGCAGCCCTCGGCTTGGACTAGCATACGAGCAGTACTTC
-	TRBV19	TRBJ2-7	-	CASSPGGGRSYEQYF	TGTGCCAGTAGTCCCGGCGGGGGCCGGTCCTACGAGCAGTACTTC
-	TRBV5-1	TRBJ1-4	-	CASSARGQSEKLFF	TGCGCCAGCAGCGCCCGTGGGCAGTCTGAAAAACTGTTTTTT
-	TRBV10-3	TRBJ2-1	TRBD2	CAIRETGTSGGASRNNEQFF	TGTGCCATCAGGGAAACAGGGACTAGCGGGGGGGCCTCCCGGAACAATGAGCAGTTCTTC
-	TRBV11-2	TRBJ1-2	TRBD1	CASSLDSGQGYGYTF	TGTGCCAGCAGCTTAGATTCAGGACAGGGGTATGGCTACACCTTC
-	TRBV7-2	TRBJ1-6	-	CASSFYEGAISPLHF	TGTGCCAGCAGCTTTTACGAGGGAGCCATTTCCCCCCTCCACTTT
-	TRBV28	TRBJ2-3	TRBD2	CASSLRGDTQYF	TGTGCCAGCAGTTTGCGGGGGGACACGCAGTATTTT
-	TRBV18	TRBJ1-1	TRBD1	CASSPIPQGANTEAFF	TGTGCCAGCTCACCGATTCCCCAGGGGGCGAACACTGAAGCTTTCTTT
-	TRBV7-8	TRBJ2-1	TRBD2	CASSLRTSGREQFF	TGTGCCAGCAGCTTGCGGACTAGCGGGAGGGAGCAGTTCTTC
-	TRBV29-1	TRBJ1-4	-	CSARRVTNEKLFF	TGCAGCGCGAGACGGGTAACTAATGAAAAACTGTTTTTT
-	TRBV14	TRBJ2-3	TRBD2	CASSQRGGTYRTDTQYF	TGTGCCAGCAGCCAGCGGGGGGGCACCTACCGCACAGATACGCAGTATTTT
-	TRBV11-3	TRBJ2-1	-	CASSLGGLGEQFF	TGTGCCAGCAGCTTAGGTGGGCTTGGGGAGCAGTTCTTC
-	TRBV2	TRBJ2-7	-	CASVLDRISYEQYF	TGTGCCAGCGTTTTAGACAGGATCTCCTACGAGCAGTACTTC
-	TRBV27	TRBJ1-4	TRBD1	CASSLSGPSGQFEKLFF	TGTGCCAGCAGTTTATCGGGGCCCTCGGGACAGTTTGAAAAACTGTTTTTT
-	TRBV23-1	TRBJ1-5	-	CASSQSVGRTVSNQPQHF	TGCGCCAGCAGTCAATCCGTCGGGAGGACAGTTAGCAATCAGCCCCAGCATTTT
-	TRBV5-4	TRBJ1-6	-	CASSLERVNSPLHF	TGTGCCAGCAGCTTGGAACGGGTTAATTCCCCCCTCCACTTT
once	TRBV5-1	TRBJ2-5	-	CASSLGTGTQETQYF	TGCGCCAGCAGCTTGGGAACAGGGACCCAAGAGACCCAGTACTTC
-	TRBV19	TRBJ2-1	TRBD2	CASTGSGGSYYNEQFF	TGTGCCAGTACGGGCAGCGGGGGTTCCTACTACAATGAGCAGTTCTTC
-	TRBV28	TRBJ1-2	TRBD1	CAIRDRDGYTF	TGTGCCATCCGCGACAGGGATGGCTACACCTTC
-	TRBV18	TRBJ1-2	TRBD1	CASSLKTGTDYGYTF	TGTGCCAGCTCACTCAAAACCGGGACAGACTATGGCTACACCTTC
-	TRBV27	TRBJ2-2	TRBD1	CASSLRGQGTGELFF	TGTGCCAGCAGCCTAAGGGGACAGGGGACCGGGGAGCTGTTTTTT
-	TRBV5-1	TRBJ2-1	TRBD2	CASSPATSGGASYNEQFF	TGCGCCAGCAGCCCCGCTACTAGCGGGGGCGCTTCCTACAATGAGCAGTTCTTC
-	TRBV6-1	TRBJ1-6	-	CASSTRETPLHF	TGTGCCAGCAGTACGAGGGAAACACCCCTCCACTTT
-	TRBV6-1	TRBJ2-3	-	CASSEAGHRTDTQYF	TGTGCCAGCAGTGAAGCGGGGCATCGCACAGATACGCAGTATTTT
-	TRBV7-2	TRBJ1-5	TRBD1	CASSSVTGGNQPQHF	TGTGCCAGCAGCTCCGTTACAGGGGGCAATCAGCCCCAGCATTTT
-	TRBV5-1	TRBJ2-7	TRBD2	CASSLISGMREGYEQYF	TGCGCCAGCAGCTTGATTAGCGGGATGCGGGAGGGCTACGAGCAGTACTTC
-	TRBV19	TRBJ1-1	TRBD1	CASSIDTRGRRRLTEAFF	TGTGCCAGTAGTATAGATACCAGGGGGCGGAGGCGACTGACTGAAGCTTTCTTT
-	TRBV19	TRBJ2-2	TRBD2	CASSIEGLAGYTGELFF	TGTGCCAGTAGTATAGAGGGTCTAGCGGGGTACACCGGGGAGCTGTTTTTT
-	TRBV6-5	TRBJ1-2	TRBD1	CASNPGQGNYGYTF	TGTGCCAGCAATCCCGGACAGGGGAACTATGGCTACACCTTC
once	TRBV5-4	TRBJ2-3	TRBD1	CASSKPGQGVADTQYF	TGTGCCAGCTCCAAACCGGGACAGGGAGTGGCAGATACGCAGTATTTT
-	TRBV4-3	TRBJ1-6	-	CASSQVRGFGSPLHF	TGCGCCAGCAGCCAAGTTAGAGGGTTCGGTTCACCCCTCCACTTT
-	TRBV5-8	TRBJ1-5	-	CASSYGIQPQHF	TGTGCCAGCAGCTACGGGATTCAGCCCCAGCATTTT
-	TRBV19	TRBJ1-2	TRBD1	CASTIPGQGPVYTF	TGTGCCAGTACGATACCGGGACAGGGCCCTGTCTACACCTTC
-	TRBV11-2	TRBJ2-7	-	CASSPRAGTSYEQYF	TGTGCCAGCAGCCCCAGAGCGGGTACCTCCTACGAGCAGTACTTC
few	TRBV7-2	TRBJ1-2	-	CASSRAGGYTF	TGTGCCAGCAGCCGGGCGGGGGGCTACACCTTC